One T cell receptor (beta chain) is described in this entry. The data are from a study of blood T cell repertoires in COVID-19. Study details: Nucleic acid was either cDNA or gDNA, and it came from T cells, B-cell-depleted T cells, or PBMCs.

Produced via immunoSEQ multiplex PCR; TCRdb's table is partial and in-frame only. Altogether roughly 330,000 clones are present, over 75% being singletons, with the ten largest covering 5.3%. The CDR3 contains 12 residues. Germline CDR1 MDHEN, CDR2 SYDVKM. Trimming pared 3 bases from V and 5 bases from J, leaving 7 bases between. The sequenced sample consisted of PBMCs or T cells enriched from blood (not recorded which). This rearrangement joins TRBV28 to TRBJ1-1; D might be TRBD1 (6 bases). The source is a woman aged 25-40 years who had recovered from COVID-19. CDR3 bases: TGTGCCAGCAGTTTCCAGGGGACTGAAGCTTTCTTT. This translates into CASSFQGTEAFF.